These T cell receptor beta chains were read from a single sample in a study of blood T cell repertoires in COVID-19. Sequenced by immunoSEQ multiplex PCR; TCRdb stores in-frame clones only, minus some. The sample contains roughly 300,000 clones, roughly 86% of which appear only once. Sequencing was done on a sample of peripheral blood. All receptors come from a woman in her 50s who had recovered from COVID-19. The CDR3 runs from the conserved cysteine through the conserved F or W. D genes are given only for firm matches. Size values are once, few and many counts, or a class for expanded clones, and some rows have none.

V	length	J	D	size	DNA	CDR3
TRBV6-5	14	TRBJ1-1	TRBD1	NA	TGTGCCAGCAGGATGGACAGGGCGAACACTGAAGCTTTCTTT	CASRMDRANTEAFF
TRBV28	15	TRBJ1-2	NA	NA	TGTGCCAGCAGGGGGGCTGTGAGAGCCCTCTATGGCTACACCTTC	CASRGAVRALYGYTF
TRBV5-5	14	TRBJ1-6	NA	once	TGTGCCAGCAGGATGAATCTGGGGGCTTCACCCCTCCACTTT	CASRMNLGASPLHF
TRBV24-1	15	TRBJ1-5	TRBD1	NA	TGTGCCACCAGTGAAGGGACAGGCCGCAATCAGCCCCAGCATTTT	CATSEGTGRNQPQHF
TRBV27	16	TRBJ2-7	TRBD2	NA	TGTGCCAGCAGTTTTATTAGCGGGGCCGACTCCTACGAGCAGTACTTC	CASSFISGADSYEQYF
TRBV18	13	TRBJ2-5	NA	NA	TGTGCCAGCTCCCTTCAGGGTCGCGAGACCCAGTACTTC	CASSLQGRETQYF
TRBV19	12	TRBJ1-1	NA	few	TGTGCCAGTAGTATGAACCGGGTCGAAGCTTTCTTT	CASSMNRVEAFF
TRBV12-3/TRBV12-4	13	TRBJ1-2	NA	once	TGTGCCAGCAGTTTTGGGGAGGCCTATGGCTACACCTTC	CASSFGEAYGYTF
TRBV19	15	TRBJ2-2	NA	NA	TGTGCCAGTAGTCGGTGGAGGGGTAACACCGGGGAGCTGTTTTTT	CASSRWRGNTGELFF
TRBV15	15	TRBJ1-6	TRBD1	NA	TGTGCCACCAGCAGGGCCGGGACAGGGACTTCACCCCTCCACTTT	CATSRAGTGTSPLHF
TRBV27	13	TRBJ1-2	NA	NA	TGTGCCAGCAGTTTAGAGGGAAACTATGGCTACACCTTC	CASSLEGNYGYTF
TRBV27	14	TRBJ2-1	NA	once	TGTGCCAGCAGTTGGTTGGAAGGGAGAGGGGAGCAGTTCTTC	CASSWLEGRGEQFF
TRBV29-1	14	TRBJ2-1	TRBD2	NA	TGCAGCGTTGATCTAGCGGGAGTGGGGAATGAGCAGTTCTTC	CSVDLAGVGNEQFF
TRBV30	15	TRBJ2-7	TRBD2	once	TGTGCCGCGGGACTAGCGGATCCACCCCCCTACGAGCAGTACTTC	CAAGLADPPPYEQYF
TRBV30	13	TRBJ1-1	TRBD1	NA	TGTGCCTGGGATCGACAGGGTGCGACTGAAGCTTTCTTT	CAWDRQGATEAFF
TRBV19	13	TRBJ1-2	NA	NA	TGTGCCAGTCGTCAGGGATTGAGCTATGGCTACACCTTC	CASRQGLSYGYTF
TRBV19	14	TRBJ2-2	NA	NA	TGTGCCAGTAGTATAGATCTTTTCTCCGGGGAGCTGTTTTTT	CASSIDLFSGELFF
TRBV3-1/TRBV3-2	14	TRBJ2-1	NA	NA	TGTGCCAGCAGCCAGCTAAGCGGCTACAATGAGCAGTTCTTC	CASSQLSGYNEQFF
TRBV11-3	15	TRBJ2-2	TRBD1	NA	TGTGCCAGCAGCTTAGGGACAGGGGGCGTCGGGGAGCTGTTTTTT	CASSLGTGGVGELFF
TRBV19	13	TRBJ1-2	TRBD1	once	TGTGCCAGTAGGGGACAGGGTAACTATGGCTACACCTTC	CASRGQGNYGYTF
TRBV4-1	13	TRBJ1-1	TRBD1	NA	TGCGCCAGCAGCCGGACAGGAAACACTGAAGCTTTCTTT	CASSRTGNTEAFF
TRBV27	14	TRBJ2-7	TRBD2	NA	TGTGCCAGCAGGCGGACTAGCGGGACCCACGAGCAGTACTTC	CASRRTSGTHEQYF
TRBV19	15	TRBJ1-1	NA	NA	TGTGCCAGTGTCCCGGGGGTGGGGAGGCACACTGAAGCTTTCTTT	CASVPGVGRHTEAFF
TRBV4-3	15	TRBJ2-2	NA	NA	TGCGCCAGCAGCCAAGTATCAGGGAGGTCCGGGGAGCTGTTTTTT	CASSQVSGRSGELFF
TRBV10-3	16	TRBJ2-7	TRBD2	NA	TGTGCCATCAGTGCGTCGGGACTAGCGGCGTCCTACGAGCAGTACTTC	CAISASGLAASYEQYF
TRBV30	18	TRBJ1-5	TRBD1	once	TGTGCCTGGAGTGTACGGGGGACAGCCGGGACTCGCAATCAGCCCCAGCATTTT	CAWSVRGTAGTRNQPQHF
TRBV6-5	15	TRBJ2-7	NA	NA	TGTGCCAGCAGTTACTCGATAGCGTCAGCCTACGAGCAGTACTTC	CASSYSIASAYEQYF
TRBV3-1/TRBV3-2	15	TRBJ2-5	TRBD1	NA	TGTGCCAGCAGCCAAGTGGGGACAGGACGGGAGACCCAGTACTTC	CASSQVGTGRETQYF
TRBV5-1	17	TRBJ1-6	TRBD1	NA	TGCGCCAGCAGTCTGTCAAGGGACAGGGATGGAGGTTCACCCCTCCACTTT	CASSLSRDRDGGSPLHF
TRBV6-2/TRBV6-3	14	TRBJ2-1	NA	NA	TGTGCCAGCAGCCCGGACTGGGTGGGCAATGAGCAGTTCTTC	CASSPDWVGNEQFF
TRBV6-2/TRBV6-3	20	TRBJ2-1	TRBD2	NA	TGTGCCAGCAGCTCTTCCGCCGGTGGGACTAGCGGGGTGCTATGGAATGAGCAGTTCTTC	CASSSSAGGTSGVLWNEQFF
TRBV4-3	14	TRBJ1-1	NA	NA	TGCGCCAGCAGCCAAGTAAATTCTGTCTCTGAAGCTTTCTTT	CASSQVNSVSEAFF
TRBV29-1	15	TRBJ1-4	TRBD1	NA	TGCAGCGTTATGGGGACCTACAGGGGAAATGAAAAACTGTTTTTT	CSVMGTYRGNEKLFF
TRBV28	15	TRBJ2-3	TRBD2	NA	TGTGCCAGCGTTAGACTAGCGGGAGGGCCGGGTACGCAGTATTTT	CASVRLAGGPGTQYF
TRBV30	12	TRBJ2-5	NA	NA	TGTGCCTGGAGTCGACTAAGGGAGACCCAGTACTTC	CAWSRLRETQYF
TRBV28	15	TRBJ2-7	NA	NA	TGTGCCAGCAGTTTCGGTCAGGGGCCTAACTACGAGCAGTACTTC	CASSFGQGPNYEQYF
TRBV3-1/TRBV3-2	15	TRBJ2-1	TRBD2	few	TGTGCCAGCAGCCACCCTAGCGGAGCGTACAATGAGCAGTTCTTC	CASSHPSGAYNEQFF
TRBV6-2/TRBV6-3	14	TRBJ2-3	TRBD1	NA	TGTGCCAGCAGCCGGGACAGTGGCACAGATACGCAGTATTTT	CASSRDSGTDTQYF
TRBV6-5	13	TRBJ1-2	NA	NA	TGTGCCAGCAGCTCCGGGACTGGTAATGGCTACACCTTC	CASSSGTGNGYTF
TRBV7-2	13	TRBJ2-1	NA	NA	TGTGCCAGCAGCTTTTCTGCCGGGAATGAGCAGTTCTTC	CASSFSAGNEQFF
TRBV6-1	15	TRBJ2-7	NA	few	TGTGCCAGCAGTGAATCCGCAGCCCGGGTCTACGAGCAGTACTTC	CASSESAARVYEQYF
TRBV19	13	TRBJ1-1	NA	NA	TGTGCCAGTAGTATAGAAGGGGGTGCTGAAGCTTTCTTT	CASSIEGGAEAFF
TRBV28	13	TRBJ2-1	NA	NA	TGTGCCAGCAAGGGGGAGCCCTACAATGAGCAGTTCTTC	CASKGEPYNEQFF
TRBV7-2	17	TRBJ1-5	NA	NA	TGTGCCAGCAGCTCCCCTCGGGGAGGGTGGGACAATCAGCCCCAGCATTTT	CASSSPRGGWDNQPQHF
TRBV6-4	14	TRBJ2-1	NA	NA	TGTGCCAGCAGCGTGGGGTCTGTGGCAGGGGAGCAGTTCTTC	CASSVGSVAGEQFF
TRBV30	11	TRBJ2-1	NA	NA	TGTGCTAACTCAGGGTACAATGAGCAGTTCTTC	CANSGYNEQFF
TRBV30	14	TRBJ2-7	NA	NA	TGTGCCTGGTCCCGCGGCACCCCGGGTTACGAGCAGTACTTC	CAWSRGTPGYEQYF
TRBV2	13	TRBJ1-2	NA	NA	TGTGCCAGCAGGGACAGCGCACGAGATGGCTACACCTTC	CASRDSARDGYTF
TRBV2	14	TRBJ1-1	NA	NA	TGTGCCAGCAGGGGAGGACGGGTAGACACTGAAGCTTTCTTT	CASRGGRVDTEAFF
TRBV19	12	TRBJ1-5	NA	NA	TGTGCCAGTAGGCGTAGCAATCAGCCCCAGCATTTT	CASRRSNQPQHF
TRBV4-3	17	TRBJ1-5	TRBD1	few	TGCGCCAGCAGCCAAGATGTGCAGGGGGCTGGCAATCAGCCCCAGCATTTT	CASSQDVQGAGNQPQHF